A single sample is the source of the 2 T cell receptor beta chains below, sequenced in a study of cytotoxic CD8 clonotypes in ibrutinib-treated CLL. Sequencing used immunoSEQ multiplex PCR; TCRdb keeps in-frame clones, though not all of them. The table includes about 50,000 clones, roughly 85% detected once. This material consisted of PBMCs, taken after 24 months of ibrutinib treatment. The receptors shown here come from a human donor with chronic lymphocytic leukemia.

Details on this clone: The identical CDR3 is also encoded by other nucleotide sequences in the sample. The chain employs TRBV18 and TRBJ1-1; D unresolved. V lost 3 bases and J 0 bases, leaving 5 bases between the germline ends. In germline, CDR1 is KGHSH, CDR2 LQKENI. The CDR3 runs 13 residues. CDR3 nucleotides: TGTGCCAGCTCACCCGACATGAACACTGAAGCTTTCTTT. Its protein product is CASSPDMNTEAFF.

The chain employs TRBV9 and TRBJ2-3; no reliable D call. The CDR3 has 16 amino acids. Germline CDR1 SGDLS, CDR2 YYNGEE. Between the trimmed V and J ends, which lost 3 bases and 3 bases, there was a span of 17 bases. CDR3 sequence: CASSGSWTDLTDTQYF. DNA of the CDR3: TGTGCCAGCAGCGGGTCTTGGACGGATCTAACAGATACGCAGTATTTT.